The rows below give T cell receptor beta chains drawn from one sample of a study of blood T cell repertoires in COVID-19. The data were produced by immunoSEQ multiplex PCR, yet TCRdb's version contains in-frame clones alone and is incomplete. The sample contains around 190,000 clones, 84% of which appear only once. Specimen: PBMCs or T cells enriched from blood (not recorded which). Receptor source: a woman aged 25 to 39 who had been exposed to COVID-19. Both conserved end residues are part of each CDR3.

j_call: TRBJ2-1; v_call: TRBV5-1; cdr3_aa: CASSLTDSNSYNEQFF
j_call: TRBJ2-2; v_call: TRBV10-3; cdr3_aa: CAISESSTGATGELFF
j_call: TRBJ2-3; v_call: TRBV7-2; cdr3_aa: CASSILTSTDTQYF
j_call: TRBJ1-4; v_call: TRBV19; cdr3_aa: CASSKGQEAGSEKLFF
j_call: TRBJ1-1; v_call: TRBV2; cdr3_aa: CASSGTGEKDTEAFF
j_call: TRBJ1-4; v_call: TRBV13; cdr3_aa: CASSPTTETNEKLFF
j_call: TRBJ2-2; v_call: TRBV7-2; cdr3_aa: CASSSDSGTGAELFF
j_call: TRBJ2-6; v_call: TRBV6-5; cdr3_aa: CASSKRDSGANVLTF
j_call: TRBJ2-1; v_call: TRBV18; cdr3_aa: CASSAGQAYNEQFF
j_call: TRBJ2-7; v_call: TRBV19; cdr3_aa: CASKPTRQGFSYEQYF
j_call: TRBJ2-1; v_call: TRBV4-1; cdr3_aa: CASSQETGTPINEQFF
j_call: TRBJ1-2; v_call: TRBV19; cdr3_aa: CASSRRFSGQERSAGYTF